The 32 T cell receptor beta chains in this list originate from one sample, sequenced in a study of cytomegalovirus exposure and HLA in healthy donors. PCR used 60 Vbeta primers and 13 Jbeta primers. TCRdb's table, derived via immunoSEQ multiplex PCR, lists solely in-frame clones and lacks some. The sample gives roughly 120,000 clones, 60% to 85% of which show up once; 3.3% is in the top ten. The specimen was PBMCs. These receptors all stem from a woman aged 25 to 39 in good health and CMV-seropositive.

CDR3 bases: TGTGCCACGATAGGGGACAGGGACAATGAGCAGTTCTTC. Residues: CATIGDRDNEQFF. The V call is TRBV28, the J call TRBJ2-1, with 9 bases that match TRBD1. Germline CDR1 and CDR2: MDHEN and SYDVKM. V lost 10 bases and J lost 5; bases outside the gene matches: 6. The CDR3 sequence is 13 residues long.

In this sample, this clone turned up a few times. V gene TRBV6-5 combines with J gene TRBJ2-3, with TRBD1 matching over 9 bases. V trimming: 4 bases; J trimming: 2 bases; junction bases outside the gene matches: 7. This CDR3 is 16 amino acids long. Per the germline V gene, CDR1 is MNHEY and CDR2 is SVGAGI. The CDR3: CASSWGTGGSTDTQYF. The DNA for the CDR3 is TGTGCCAGCAGTTGGGGAACAGGGGGCTCCACAGATACGCAGTATTTT.

The chain combines TRBV14 with TRBJ2-2; 11 bases align to TRBD2. CDR1 is SGHDN, CDR2 FVKESK, per germline. The CDR3 has 18 amino acids. J was trimmed by 4 bases and V by 1 base; bases with no gene match: 8. The CDR3 DNA follows: TGTGCCAGCAGCCAAGGAATAGCGGGGGGGCCGAGCACCGGGGAGCTGTTTTTT. Translation: CASSQGIAGGPSTGELFF.

The V call is TRBV5-1, the J call TRBJ1-1; a possible D gene is TRBD1 (6 bases). The germline V gene encodes CDR1 SGHRS and CDR2 YFSETQ. This CDR3 is built from 14 residues. V dropped 0 bases and J dropped 1 base, with 7 bases sitting between them. The CDR3 nucleotides are TGCGCCAGCAGCTTGGGGACAGCGAACACTGAAGCTTTCTTT. Translated: CASSLGTANTEAFF.

This chain's CDR3 is CASGGTAYQETQYF. CDR3 nucleotides: TGTGCCAGCGGGGGGACAGCGTACCAAGAGACCCAGTACTTC. V gene TRBV6-1 combines with J gene TRBJ2-5; D might be TRBD1 (7 bases). CDR1 is MNHNS and CDR2 is SASEGT in the germline V gene. CDR3 length: 14 residues. Trimming stripped 8 bases from V and 0 bases from J, with 13 bases between.

This chain joins TRBV7-2 and TRBJ2-2; the D gene is possibly TRBD2 (5 bases). Trimming took off 2 bases at V and 0 bases at J, with 7 bases between the two ends. The CDR3 sequence is 15 residues long. Germline-derived CDR1 and CDR2 are SGHTA and FQGNSA. CDR3 amino acids: CASSLLGTNTGELFF. As DNA, the CDR3 is TGTGCCAGCAGCTTACTCGGGACGAACACCGGGGAGCTGTTTTTT.

The V gene is TRBV7-9, the J gene TRBJ2-3; D possibly corresponds to TRBD2 (5 bases). Germline V gives CDR1 SEHNR, CDR2 FQNEAQ (reference sequence). The CDR3 is 16 amino acids. V lost 1 base, J lost 0 bases, and 11 bases lay in between. The CDR3 coding sequence is TGTGCCAGCAGCTTAGGGCTGGGAGCTAGCACAGATACGCAGTATTTT. This translates into CASSLGLGASTDTQYF. Variable domain in full (rest from reference TRBV7-9 and TRBJ2-3): DTGVSQNPRHKITKRGQNVTFRCDPISEHNRLYWYRQTLGQGPEFLTYFQNEAQLEKSRLLSDRFSAERPKGSFSTLEIQRTEQGDSAMYLCASSLGLGASTDTQYFGPGTRLTVL.

The chain links TRBV5-6 to TRBJ2-5; 8 bases agree with TRBD1. J gave up 4 bases and V 6 bases, and 8 bases lay outside the gene matches. This CDR3 is built from 14 residues. Per germline, CDR1 SGHDT and CDR2 YYEEEE. The CDR3 protein is CASNTGGRLETQYF. The DNA of the CDR3 is TGTGCCAGCAATACAGGGGGACGTTTAGAGACCCAGTACTTC.

The J gene is TRBJ2-2, the V gene TRBV5-6; D call uncertain. The length of the CDR3 is 14 residues. V shed 1 base and J shed 5 bases, with 9 bases lying between them. Germline V gene lookup returns CDR1 SGHDT and CDR2 YYEEEE. CDR3 residues: CASSLLGQTGELFF. CDR3 nucleotide sequence: TGTGCCAGCAGCTTGTTGGGCCAAACCGGGGAGCTGTTTTTT.

The chain has TRBV2 and TRBJ2-3, with 14 bases fitting TRBD2. V shed 3 bases, J shed 5 bases, and the junction held 7 bases outside the gene matches. CDR3 length: 17 residues. The V gene's germline CDR1 is SNHLY and CDR2 FYNNEI. DNA of the CDR3: TGTGCCAGCAGTGATTTAGGGACTAGCGGGGGCGGAGATACGCAGTATTTT. Residues: CASSDLGTSGGGDTQYF.

The chain employs TRBV18 and TRBJ1-3; 10 positions agree with TRBD1. Germline CDR1 reads KGHSH; CDR2 reads LQKENI. The J segment lost 4 bases and the V segment lost 3 bases, leaving 12 bases of the junction unmatched. The CDR3 is 18 amino acids. CDR3: CASSPNPTGGSSGNTIYF. Written as DNA, the CDR3 is TGTGCCAGCTCACCCAACCCGACAGGGGGCTCTTCAGGAAACACCATATATTTT.

CDR3 coding DNA: TGTGCCAGCAGCTTGGTAAGCGGGGGGCCAGGGGATACGCAGTATTTT. Encoded protein: CASSLVSGGPGDTQYF. V is TRBV5-5 and J is TRBJ2-3, with 9 nucleotides matching TRBD2. V shed 0 bases and J 6 bases; nucleotides not matched to a gene: 8. CDR1 SGHKS and CDR2 YYEKEE come from the germline V gene (reference sequence). CDR3 length: 16 amino acids.

This chain joins TRBV7-2 and TRBJ2-4, with D maybe TRBD2 (7 bases). Trimming stripped 5 bases from V and 6 bases from J, with 20 bases between. The V gene's germline CDR1 is SGHTA and CDR2 FQGNSA. The length of the CDR3 is 16 residues. CDR3 nucleotides: TGTGCCAGCAGCGTCGGCCTGGGGGGGGGCGGAAACATTCAGTACTTC. It is translated as CASSVGLGGGGNIQYF.

V gene TRBV28 combines with J gene TRBJ2-5, with D possibly being TRBD2 (5 bases). The CDR3 is 13 amino acids. Germline V gives CDR1 MDHEN, CDR2 SYDVKM. V was trimmed by 7 bases and J by 5 bases, leaving 14 bases between them. CDR3 DNA sequence: TGTGCCAGCAATAAACTAGATAGGGAGACCCAGTACTTC. It is translated as CASNKLDRETQYF. The whole variable domain, filled in from reference TRBV28 and TRBJ2-5, reads DVKVTQSSRYLVKRTGEKVFLECVQDMDHENMFWYRQDPGLGLRLIYFSYDVKMKEKGDIPEGYSVSREKKERFSLILESASTNQTSMYLCASNKLDRETQYFGPGTRLLVL.

CDR3 in amino acids: CASSLAWTAQSGANVLTF. CDR3 DNA sequence: TGTGCCAGCAGCTTAGCCTGGACAGCCCAATCTGGGGCCAACGTCCTGACTTTC. The chain uses TRBV7-6 and TRBJ2-6, with a possible D match to TRBD1 (6 bases). Germline values: CDR1 SGHVS, CDR2 FNYEAQ. V was pared by 0 bases and J by 1 base, with 13 bases between. This CDR3 has 18 residues.

The V call is TRBV2, the J call TRBJ2-5; D not certain. V was shortened by 4 bases and J by 2 bases, with 11 bases between the two germline ends. The germline CDR1 and CDR2 sequences are SNHLY and FYNNEI. The CDR3 loop spans 14 amino acids. Here the CDR3 DNA reads TGTGCCAGCAGTGTGGCAAGTTTGCAAGAGACCCAGTACTTC. Amino acid sequence: CASSVASLQETQYF.

This chain connects TRBV6-5 to TRBJ2-7, with D maybe TRBD1 (6 bases). CDR3 length equals 14 residues. V lost 0 bases, J lost 3 bases, and 9 bases lay in between. Germline V gene data show CDR1 as MNHEY and CDR2 as SVGAGI. Here the CDR3 reads CASSYSGQFYEQYF. Here the CDR3 DNA reads TGTGCCAGCAGTTACTCTGGACAGTTCTACGAGCAGTACTTC.

The chain uses TRBV21-1 and TRBJ2-1; the table assigns TRBD2, which was not confirmed against the DNA. TRBV21-1 is annotated as a pseudogene. The CDR3 is made up of 16 amino acids. CDR3 sequence reads: CASSNSRRGANNEQFF. The DNA of the CDR3 is TGTGCCAGCAGCAACTCTCGGCGGGGGGCTAACAATGAGCAGTTCTTC.

The chain joins TRBV11-3 to TRBJ2-1; a possible D gene is TRBD2 (7 bases). V lost 4 bases, J lost 9 bases, and 16 bases lay in between. Germline CDR1 SGHNT, CDR2 YENEEA. The CDR3 has 14 amino acids. The DNA for the CDR3 is TGTGCCAGCAGCTCCCCCCGCGGGGGCGGTGAGCAGTTCTTC. The encoded protein is CASSSPRGGGEQFF.

The chain joins TRBV6-6 to TRBJ1-1; D call uncertain. The CDR3 is 15 amino acids. The V end was cut by 0 bases, the J end by 6 bases, with 14 bases between. Germline CDR1 is MNHNY and CDR2 is SVGAGI (reference sequence). CDR3 bases: TGTGCCAGCAGTTACTCGCGACATGACGGCGCTGAAGCTTTCTTT. It specifies CASSYSRHDGAEAFF.

The chain recombines TRBV19 with TRBJ1-1; no firm D call. CDR1 is LNHDA and CDR2 is SQIVND in the germline V gene (reference sequence). V was shortened by 6 bases and J by 1 base, with 12 bases between the two germline ends. This CDR3 spans 14 amino acids. The CDR3 DNA sequence: TGTGCCAGTAGCCTCTGGGCAGCGAACACTGAAGCTTTCTTT. It is translated as CASSLWAANTEAFF.

The chain uses TRBV4-2 and TRBJ1-6; no reliable D call. CDR1 and CDR2 (germline): LGHNA, YNFKEQ. This CDR3 spans 19 amino acids. Trimming removed 0 bases from V and 6 bases from J, with 21 bases in between. The CDR3 loop is CASSQETVRTGGPNSPLHF. CDR3 DNA sequence: TGTGCCAGCAGCCAAGAAACGGTTCGGACCGGAGGACCTAATTCACCCCTCCACTTT.

The chain couples TRBV27 to TRBJ2-3; TRBD2 aligns across 9 bases. This CDR3 region has 16 residues. Per germline, CDR1 MNHEY and CDR2 SMNVEV (reference sequence). J lost 0 bases, V lost 3 bases, and 4 bases had no gene match. In nucleotides, the CDR3 is TGTGCCAGCAGTTTGGTAGCGGGGGATAGCACAGATACGCAGTATTTT. It yields the protein CASSLVAGDSTDTQYF.

The V call is TRBV15, the J call TRBJ2-1, with a weak D call TRBD2 (7 bases). Germline CDR1 LNHNV, CDR2 YYDKDF (reference sequence). This CDR3 region has 16 residues. The V end was cut by 2 bases, the J end by 2 bases, with 13 bases between. The CDR3 spells CATSRKGGGPYNEQFF. The CDR3 region has the DNA TGTGCCACCAGCAGAAAAGGGGGGGGGCCCTACAATGAGCAGTTCTTC.

V and J are TRBV5-1 and TRBJ2-1, with 11 positions matching TRBD2. Germline lookup yields CDR1 SGHRS and CDR2 YFSETQ. V trimming: 1 base; J trimming: 6 bases; junction bases outside the gene matches: 3. This CDR3 is built from 15 residues. For the CDR3, the DNA is TGCGCCAGCAGCTTGCATAGCGGGGGGGCCAATGAGCAGTTCTTC. Translation: CASSLHSGGANEQFF.

There are a few counts of this clone. The rearrangement links TRBV5-1 to TRBJ2-3; 8 bases map to TRBD2. This CDR3 has 16 residues. The V gene's germline CDR1 is SGHRS and CDR2 YFSETQ. V shed 0 bases, J shed 7 bases, and the junction held 10 bases outside the gene matches. CDR3 sequence (DNA): TGCGCCAGCAGCTTGGATGCGGGGGGCTTGGGTAATACGCAGTATTTT. Translating gives CASSLDAGGLGNTQYF.

The rearrangement joins TRBV4-1 to TRBJ1-4, with TRBD1 as a possible D gene (6 bases). The CDR3 has 16 amino acids. The V gene lost 3 bases and the J gene lost 7 bases, with 18 bases spanning the gap. The germline V gene encodes CDR1 MGHRA and CDR2 YSYEKL. The CDR3 protein is CASSHGLGIGGEKLFF. For the CDR3, the DNA is TGCGCCAGCAGCCACGGTTTAGGGATAGGGGGTGAAAAACTGTTTTTT.

The rearrangement uses TRBV6-1 and TRBJ2-7; 14 nucleotides align to TRBD2. CDR3 length: 18 amino acids. Unmatched junction bases numbered 10, after V lost 3 bases and J lost 3 bases. The germline CDR1 and CDR2 sequences are MNHNS and SASEGT. CDR3 amino acids: CASSDAPRTSGGNYEQYF. In nucleotides, the CDR3 is TGTGCCAGCAGTGATGCCCCTCGGACTAGCGGGGGGAACTACGAGCAGTACTTC.

This clone was detected a few times. J is TRBJ1-2 and V is TRBV11-2; a possible D gene is TRBD1 (5 bases). CDR1 is SGHAT, CDR2 FQNNGV, per germline. Trimming left V 0 bases short and J 5 bases short, with 13 bases between. CDR3 length: 15 residues. CDR3 nucleotides: TGTGCCAGCAGCTTAGATCAAAGACAGTCTTATGGCTACACCTTC. Encoded protein: CASSLDQRQSYGYTF.

This clone was observed a few times. This chain connects TRBV27 to TRBJ2-7; a weak D match, TRBD2 (5 bases). The germline V gene encodes CDR1 MNHEY and CDR2 SMNVEV (reference sequence). The V end lost 4 bases, the J end lost 0 bases, and 10 bases lay between the germline ends. This CDR3 contains 14 residues. Here the CDR3 reads CASSSFGISYEQYF. In nucleotides, the CDR3 is TGTGCCAGCAGTTCTTTCGGGATCTCCTACGAGCAGTACTTC.

This clone occurred a few times. The chain carries TRBV30 and TRBJ2-7, with D tentatively TRBD1 (6 bases). With 4 bases removed from V and 6 bases from J, the gap between germline ends came to 22 bases. Germline values: CDR1 GTSNPN, CDR2 SVGIG (reference sequence). The CDR3 is 15 residues long. The CDR3 loop reads CAWTNGQTVLSEQYF. CDR3 nucleotides: TGTGCCTGGACCAACGGACAGACCGTCCTATCCGAGCAGTACTTC. The whole variable domain, filled in from reference TRBV30 and TRBJ2-7, reads SQTIHQWPATLVQPVGSPLSLECTVEGTSNPNLYWYRQAAGRGLQLLFYSVGIGQISSEVPQNLSASRPQDRQFILSSKKLLLSDSGFYLCAWTNGQTVLSEQYFGPGTRLTVT.

In its sample, this clone was seen once. The chain carries TRBV4-3 and TRBJ2-1, with 8 nucleotides matching TRBD1. Germline CDR1 is LGHNA and CDR2 is YSLEER. V dropped 3 bases and J dropped 10; count of bases not matched to a gene: 5. This CDR3 region has 13 residues. CDR3 amino acids: CASSQDRAVEQFF. The CDR3 DNA reads as TGCGCCAGCAGCCAGGACAGGGCAGTCGAGCAGTTCTTC.